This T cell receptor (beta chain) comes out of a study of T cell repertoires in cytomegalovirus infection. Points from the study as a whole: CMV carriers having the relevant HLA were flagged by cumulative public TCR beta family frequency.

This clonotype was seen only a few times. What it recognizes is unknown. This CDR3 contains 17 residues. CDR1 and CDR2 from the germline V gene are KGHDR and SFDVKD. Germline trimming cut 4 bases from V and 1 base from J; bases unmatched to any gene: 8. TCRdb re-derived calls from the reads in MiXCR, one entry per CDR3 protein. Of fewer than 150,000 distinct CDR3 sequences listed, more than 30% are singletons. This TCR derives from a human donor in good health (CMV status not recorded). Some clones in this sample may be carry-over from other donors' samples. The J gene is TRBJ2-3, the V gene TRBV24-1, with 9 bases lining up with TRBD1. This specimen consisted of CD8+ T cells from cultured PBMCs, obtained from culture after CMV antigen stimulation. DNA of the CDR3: TGTGCCACCAGTGACCGATGGGACAGGGCGGGCACAGATACGCAGTATTTT. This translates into CATSDRWDRAGTDTQYF.